The clone carrying this T cell receptor beta chain was picked up many times. Its antigen is as yet unknown. This record comes from a study of beta chain features in type 1 diabetes. Overall study findings and caveats: Fewer junction insertions and more nucleotide deletions appeared in type 1 diabetes patients.

Since all of the isolated RNA was reverse transcribed, expressed TCRB transcripts were what got sequenced. The table came from immunoSEQ multiplex PCR; TCRdb's copy has only in-frame clones and leaves some out. The sample records hundreds of thousands of clones, 8% to 13% being singletons. V lost 2 bases, J lost 6 bases, and 11 bases lay in between. Per germline, CDR1 SGHDN and CDR2 FVKESK. This CDR3 spans 14 amino acids. On average, the one heparinised blood draw given by each donor was about 116 mL. The genes are TRBV14 and TRBJ2-1, with D perhaps TRBD1 (6 bases). The TCR sequence derives from a woman between 25 and 40 years old in good health. The material sequenced was naive CD4+ T cells from blood. For the CDR3, the DNA is TGTGCCAGCAGCCAATCGGACAGTGGCAATGAGCAGTTCTTC. This encodes CASSQSDSGNEQFF.